This T cell receptor beta chain was recovered during a study of T cells after yellow fever vaccination. Overall study results and limits: Post-booster repertoires contained most primary-vaccination clones again (approximately 97% CD4, 88% CD8). It was a weaker secondary response, yet one that peaked faster, at day 5 versus 15.

MiXCR, applied by TCRdb to the 5' RACE reads, yields one record per CDR3 protein. Of 130,000 or so distinct CDR3 sequences listed, around 15% are singletons. On this clonotype itself: Its target is not known.

The clonotype was recovered from a man between 18 and 35 years old who received the YFV17D yellow fever vaccine. The sequencing used CD8+ T cells sorted from PBMCs, collected 5 days after the yellow fever booster vaccination.

CDR3 protein: CAISVGEYTGELFF. Written as DNA, the CDR3 is TGTGCCATCAGTGTTGGGGAATACACCGGGGAGCTGTTTTTT. The chain couples TRBV10-3 to TRBJ2-2; D unresolved. Germline CDR1 is ENHRY and CDR2 is SYGVKD. CDR3 length: 14 amino acids. V shed 4 bases and J shed 3 bases, with 9 bases lying between them.